These 14 T cell receptor beta chains originate from one sample sequenced in a study of OX40 agonist ivuxolimab in advanced cancers. Libraries were prepared by immunoSEQ multiplex PCR; TCRdb keeps only in-frame clonotypes and omits some of them. The repertoire holds 60,000 to 85,000 clones, 75% to 90% seen once, with under 4.5% in the top ten. Sequenced material: CD4+ or CD8+ T cells sorted from blood, taken in a trial of the OX40 agonist ivuxolimab. These TCRs come from an adult with an advanced solid tumor such as melanoma, head and neck, liver or kidney cancer.

The chain couples TRBV28 to TRBJ2-6, with TRBD1 as a possible D gene (6 bases). The CDR3 is 16 residues long. The V gene lost 3 bases and the J gene lost 4 bases, with 13 bases spanning the gap. Germline values: CDR1 MDHEN, CDR2 SYDVKM. In DNA form, the CDR3 reads TGTGCCAGCAGTTTTCGGATGGGGGCGGGGGCCAACGTCCTGACTTTC. This gives the protein CASSFRMGAGANVLTF.

This rearrangement joins TRBV5-1 to TRBJ2-3; D call uncertain. The CDR3 has 15 residues. The ends were cut back, 4 bases at V and 6 bases at J, with 18 bases in the middle. Germline CDR1 SGHRS, CDR2 YFSETQ. DNA of the CDR3: TGCGCCAGCAGCCCGGGCCTATACCTGGCGGATACGCAGTATTTT. It specifies CASSPGLYLADTQYF.

The rearrangement uses TRBV7-2 and TRBJ1-1; D call uncertain. Per the germline V gene, CDR1 is SGHTA and CDR2 is FQGNSA. V was cut by 2 bases and J by 4 bases, with 17 bases left in between. The length of the CDR3 is 16 residues. CDR3 DNA: TGTGCCAGCAGCTTATACGCACATCCGTTGACCACTGAAGCTTTCTTT. Translating gives CASSLYAHPLTTEAFF.

The chain joins TRBV30 to TRBJ2-1; 15 bases are a match to TRBD2. Germline V gene lookup returns CDR1 GTSNPN and CDR2 SVGIG (reference sequence). The CDR3 has 17 amino acids. The ends lost 4 bases at V and 1 base at J; junction bases unmatched: 5. As DNA, the CDR3 is TGTGCCTGGACAGGGACTAGCGGGGGGAAATCCTACAATGAGCAGTTCTTC. As protein: CAWTGTSGGKSYNEQFF.

The chain combines TRBV30 with TRBJ2-3, with D maybe TRBD2 (7 bases). The V gene's germline CDR1 is GTSNPN and CDR2 SVGIG (reference sequence). The CDR3 is 14 amino acids. With 7 bases removed from V and 2 bases from J, the gap between germline ends came to 16 bases. CDR3 residues: CAYRGGGFTDTQYF. The CDR3 coding sequence is TGTGCCTACCGAGGGGGGGGGTTCACAGATACGCAGTATTTT.

This chain links TRBV4-1 with TRBJ2-5; D is ambiguous. This CDR3 has 15 residues. The germline V and J ends were trimmed by 0 bases and 0 bases, with 8 bases remaining between them. Germline loops: CDR1 MGHRA, CDR2 YSYEKL. The CDR3 spells CASSQEWANQETQYF. CDR3 bases: TGCGCCAGCAGCCAAGAGTGGGCTAACCAAGAGACCCAGTACTTC.

The V gene is TRBV19, the J gene TRBJ2-2; D is tentatively TRBD1 or TRBD2 (5 bases each). V was trimmed by 0 bases and J by 5 bases, leaving 13 bases between them. Germline CDR1 reads LNHDA; CDR2 reads SQIVND (reference sequence). The CDR3 spans 16 residues. Written as DNA, the CDR3 is TGTGCCAGTAGTATAGACTCCGGCAGGGAGACCGGGGAGCTGTTTTTT. Protein: CASSIDSGRETGELFF.

The V call is TRBV7-9, the J call TRBJ2-7; no firm D call. V shed 1 base and J shed 7 bases, with 8 bases lying between them. The CDR3 is made up of 12 amino acids. The germline CDR1 and CDR2 sequences are SEHNR and FQNEAQ (reference sequence). CDR3 protein: CASSLGLREQYF. DNA for the CDR3: TGTGCCAGCAGCTTAGGGTTGAGGGAGCAGTACTTC.

This clone was seen only a few times. The chain couples TRBV7-9 to TRBJ1-1; D is possibly TRBD1 (5 bases). V was shortened by 6 bases and J by 0 bases, with 17 bases between the two germline ends. The CDR3 runs 16 residues. Looked up from germline, CDR1 is SEHNR and CDR2 is FQNEAQ (reference sequence). For the CDR3, the DNA is TGTGCCAGCAGACCTACCCAGGGACGGATGAACACTGAAGCTTTCTTT. Translating gives CASRPTQGRMNTEAFF.

This clone was counted between two and nine times. This chain links TRBV28 with TRBJ2-2, with D possibly being TRBD1 (5 bases). The CDR3 spans 17 residues. Germline CDR1 and CDR2: MDHEN and SYDVKM. V was cut by 2 bases and J by 4 bases, with 17 bases left in between. This chain's CDR3 is CASSLDRQYGPTGELFF. As DNA, the CDR3 is TGTGCCAGCAGTTTAGATCGACAGTATGGTCCCACCGGGGAGCTGTTTTTT. Using reference TRBV28 and TRBJ2-2 for the parts outside the CDR3, the full variable domain is DVKVTQSSRYLVKRTGEKVFLECVQDMDHENMFWYRQDPGLGLRLIYFSYDVKMKEKGDIPEGYSVSREKKERFSLILESASTNQTSMYLCASSLDRQYGPTGELFFGEGSRLTVL.

The chain has TRBV5-1 and TRBJ2-1; tentatively, D is TRBD2 (5 bases). Germline-derived CDR1 and CDR2 are SGHRS and YFSETQ. The CDR3 sequence is 15 residues long. V was clipped by 0 bases and J by 5 bases, with 12 bases between them. CDR3 nucleotides: TGCGCCAGCAGCTTGGTACGGGATGGTAACAATGAGCAGTTCTTC. Its protein product is CASSLVRDGNNEQFF.

J is TRBJ1-4 and V is TRBV27; possible D gene TRBD1, 5 bases. Looked up from germline, CDR1 is MNHEY and CDR2 is SMNVEV (reference sequence). The V end lost 9 bases, the J end lost 4 bases, and 15 bases lay between the germline ends. CDR3 size: 14 residues. CDR3 DNA sequence: TGTGCCAGTTGGACCGGGACCAGTAATGAAAAACTGTTTTTT. This encodes CASWTGTSNEKLFF.

In its sample, this clone was seen once. The chain employs TRBV7-9 and TRBJ2-5; TRBD2 might be the D (7 bases). V was trimmed by 5 bases and J by 9 bases, leaving 16 bases between them. Germline V gene sequence: CDR1 SEHNR, CDR2 FQNEAQ (reference sequence). The CDR3 length is 13 residues. The CDR3 bases are TGTGCCAGCAGCCCGGGGGCCGGGGGGCCCCAGTACTTC. Its translation: CASSPGAGGPQYF. The variable domain in full, completed from reference TRBV7-9 and TRBJ2-5, reads DTGVSQNPRHKITKRGQNVTFRCDPISEHNRLYWYRQTLGQGPEFLTYFQNEAQLEKSRLLSDRFSAERPKGSFSTLEIQRTEQGDSAMYLCASSPGAGGPQYFGPGTRLLVL.

The chain uses TRBV29-1 and TRBJ2-7; 10 nucleotides agree with TRBD2. The CDR3 is made up of 13 amino acids. Germline trimming cut 5 bases from V and 2 bases from J; bases unmatched to any gene: 3. From germline, CDR1 is SQVTM and CDR2 ANQGSEA. CDR3 loop: CSVSGGGAYEQYF. The CDR3 nucleotides read TGCAGCGTTAGCGGGGGGGGAGCCTACGAGCAGTACTTC.